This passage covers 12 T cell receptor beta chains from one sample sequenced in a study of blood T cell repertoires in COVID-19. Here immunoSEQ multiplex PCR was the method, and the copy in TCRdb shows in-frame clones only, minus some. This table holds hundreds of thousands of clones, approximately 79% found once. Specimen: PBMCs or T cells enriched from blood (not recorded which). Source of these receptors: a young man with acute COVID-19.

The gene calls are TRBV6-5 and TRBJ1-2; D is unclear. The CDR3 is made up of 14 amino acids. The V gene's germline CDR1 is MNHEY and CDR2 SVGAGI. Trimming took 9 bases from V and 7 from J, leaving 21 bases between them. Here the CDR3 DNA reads TGTGCCAGTACTAGGGAAGGGAAGAGTGGTGGCTACACCTTC. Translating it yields CASTREGKSGGYTF.

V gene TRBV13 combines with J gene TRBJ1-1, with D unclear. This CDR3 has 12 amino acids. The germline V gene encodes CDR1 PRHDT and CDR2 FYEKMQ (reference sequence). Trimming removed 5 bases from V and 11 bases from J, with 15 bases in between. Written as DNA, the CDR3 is TGTGCCAGCAGCCACACGGGGAGGGCGGCTTTCTTT. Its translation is CASSHTGRAAFF.

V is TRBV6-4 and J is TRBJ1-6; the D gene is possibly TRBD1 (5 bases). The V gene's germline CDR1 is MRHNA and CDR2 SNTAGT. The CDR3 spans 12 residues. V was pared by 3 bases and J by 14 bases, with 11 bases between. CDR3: CASSETGRSLHF. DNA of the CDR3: TGTGCCAGCAGTGAAACAGGTCGGTCCCTCCACTTT.

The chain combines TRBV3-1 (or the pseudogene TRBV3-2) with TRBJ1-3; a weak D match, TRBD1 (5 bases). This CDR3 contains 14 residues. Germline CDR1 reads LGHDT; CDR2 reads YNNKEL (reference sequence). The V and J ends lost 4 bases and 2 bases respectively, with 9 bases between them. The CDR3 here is CASSPRAAGNTIYF. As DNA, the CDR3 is TGTGCCAGCAGCCCCAGGGCGGCTGGAAACACCATATATTTT.

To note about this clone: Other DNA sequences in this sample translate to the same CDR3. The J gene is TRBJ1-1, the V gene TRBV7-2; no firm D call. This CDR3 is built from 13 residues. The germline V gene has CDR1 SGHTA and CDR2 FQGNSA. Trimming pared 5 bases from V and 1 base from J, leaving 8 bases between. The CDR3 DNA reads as TGTGCCAGCAGCCTCACACAGAACACTGAAGCTTTCTTT. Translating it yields CASSLTQNTEAFF. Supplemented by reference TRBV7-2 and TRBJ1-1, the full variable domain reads GAGVSQSPSNKVTEKGKDVELRCDPISGHTALYWYRQSLGQGLEFLIYFQGNSAPDKSGLPSDRFSAERTGGSVSTLTIQRTQQEDSAVYLCASSLTQNTEAFFGQGTRLTVV.

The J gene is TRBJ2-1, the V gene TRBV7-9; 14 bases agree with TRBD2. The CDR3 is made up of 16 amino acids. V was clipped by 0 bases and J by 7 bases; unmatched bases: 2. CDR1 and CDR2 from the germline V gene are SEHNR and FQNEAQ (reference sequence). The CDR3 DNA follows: TGTGCCAGCAGCTTAGCGACTAGCGGGGGGGAAAATGAGCAGTTCTTC. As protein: CASSLATSGGENEQFF.

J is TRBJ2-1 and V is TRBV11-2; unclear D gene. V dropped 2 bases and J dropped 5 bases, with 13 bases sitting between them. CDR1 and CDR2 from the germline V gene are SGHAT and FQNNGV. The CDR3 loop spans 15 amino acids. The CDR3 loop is CASSLTGRSNNEQFF. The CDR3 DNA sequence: TGTGCCAGCAGCTTAACTGGAAGGAGCAACAATGAGCAGTTCTTC. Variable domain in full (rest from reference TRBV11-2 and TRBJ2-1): EAGVAQSPRYKIIEKRQSVAFWCNPISGHATLYWYQQILGQGPKLLIQFQNNGVVDDSQLPKDRFSAERLKGVDSTLKIQPAKLEDSAVYLCASSLTGRSNNEQFFGPGTRLTVL.

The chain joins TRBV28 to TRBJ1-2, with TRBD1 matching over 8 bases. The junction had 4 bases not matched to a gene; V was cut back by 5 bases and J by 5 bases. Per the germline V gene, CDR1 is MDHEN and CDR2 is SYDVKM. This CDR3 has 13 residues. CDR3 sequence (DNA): TGTGCCAGCAGTGTAGACAGGGGATATGGCTACACCTTC. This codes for CASSVDRGYGYTF.

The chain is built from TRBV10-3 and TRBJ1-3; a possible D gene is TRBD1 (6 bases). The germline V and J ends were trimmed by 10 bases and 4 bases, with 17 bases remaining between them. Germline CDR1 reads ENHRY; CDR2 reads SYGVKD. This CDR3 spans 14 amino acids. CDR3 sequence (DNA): TGTGCCACCCGGGGGGACATTATCGGAAACACCATATATTTT. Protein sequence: CATRGDIIGNTIYF.

CDR3 loop: CASSYQGTFQFF. Written as DNA, the CDR3 is TGTGCCAGCAGTTACCAGGGGACGTTTCAGTTCTTC. This chain links TRBV6-2 or TRBV6-3 with TRBJ2-1, with a tentative D call TRBD1 (6 bases). CDR1 is MNHEY and CDR2 is SVGEGT in the germline V gene. With 2 bases removed from V and 13 bases from J, the gap between germline ends came to 12 bases. CDR3 length: 12 amino acids.

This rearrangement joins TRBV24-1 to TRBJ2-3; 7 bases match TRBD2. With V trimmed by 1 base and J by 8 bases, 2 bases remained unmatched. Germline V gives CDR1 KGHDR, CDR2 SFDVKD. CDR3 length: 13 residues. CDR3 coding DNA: TGTGCCACCAGTGATTTTATAGCGGGTACGCAGTATTTT. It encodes CATSDFIAGTQYF.

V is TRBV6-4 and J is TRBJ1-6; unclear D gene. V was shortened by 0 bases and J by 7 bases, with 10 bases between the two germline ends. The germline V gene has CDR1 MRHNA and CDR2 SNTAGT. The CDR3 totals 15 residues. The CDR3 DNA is TGTGCCAGCAGTGACTCATCGGGTAGGAATTCACCCCTCCACTTT. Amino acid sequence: CASSDSSGRNSPLHF.